A single sample gave rise to the 32 T cell receptor beta chains below, sequenced in a study of control samples from healthy donors and cancer patients. Sequencing was performed with immunoSEQ multiplex PCR; in TCRdb, only in-frame clones are kept and a portion is missing. Of about 130,000 clones listed, 85% to 95% are singletons. The sequenced sample consisted of PBMCs. The receptors derive from an older man with head and neck cancer.

The V and J genes are TRBV18 and TRBJ2-2; D remains ambiguous. CDR1 and CDR2 from the germline V gene are KGHSH and LQKENI. V lost 3 bases and J lost 4, with 9 bases in between. The CDR3 loop spans 14 amino acids. The CDR3, as DNA: TGTGCCAGCTCACCGCAAAGTCGCACCGGGGAGCTGTTTTTT. Translated: CASSPQSRTGELFF.

In DNA, the CDR3 is TGTGCCAGCAGCTTAGCTGACAGGGGGAACGGTGGCTACACCTTC. Protein sequence: CASSLADRGNGGYTF. The chain is built from TRBV7-8 and TRBJ1-2; TRBD1 aligns across 9 bases. Germline V gene sequence: CDR1 SGHVS, CDR2 FQNEAQ. Trimming cost V 0 bases and J 7 bases; bases outside gene matches: 6. The CDR3 spans 15 residues.

The count of this clone is one. This chain links TRBV28 with TRBJ2-7; 9 nucleotides agree with TRBD2. The V segment lost 8 bases and the J segment 7 bases; nucleotides outside the gene matches: 15. The CDR3 spans 15 residues. The germline V gene has CDR1 MDHEN and CDR2 SYDVKM. The DNA of the CDR3 is TGTGCCAGCTACCCCTCCGGGACTAGCTCGAGGGAGCAGTACTTC. Amino acids: CASYPSGTSSREQYF.

The V and J genes are TRBV5-4 and TRBJ2-3; D could derive from TRBD1 or TRBD2 (5 bases each). The CDR3 length is 13 residues. Germline lookup yields CDR1 SGHNT and CDR2 YYREEE (reference sequence). V was trimmed by 4 bases and J by 2 bases, leaving 8 bases between them. In DNA, the CDR3 is TGTGCCAGCAGCCCGGGACCCACAGATACGCAGTATTTT. Translation: CASSPGPTDTQYF.

The table lists this clone with a count of one. This chain links TRBV6-5 with TRBJ2-1, with a possible D match to TRBD1 (6 bases). Germline V gives CDR1 MNHEY, CDR2 SVGAGI. V lost 6 bases and J lost 9, with 15 bases in between. CDR3 length: 13 amino acids. CDR3 nucleotides: TGTGCCAGCAGGCGGATCAGGGGAAGTGAGCAGTTCTTC. Amino acids: CASRRIRGSEQFF.

This chain uses TRBV19 with TRBJ2-2, with D perhaps TRBD1 or TRBD2 (5 bases each). Trimming cost V 5 bases and J 2 bases, with 12 bases left between them. Germline CDR1 is LNHDA and CDR2 is SQIVND (reference sequence). This CDR3 has 15 amino acids. The CDR3 region has the DNA TGTGCCAGTAGTTTGGGACGGGCCAACACCGGGGAGCTGTTTTTT. This gives the protein CASSLGRANTGELFF.

The chain couples TRBV5-1 to TRBJ2-2, with a possible D match to TRBD1 (6 bases). The CDR3 runs to 14 residues. Germline V gene data show CDR1 as SGHRS and CDR2 as YFSETQ. V was cut by 3 bases and J by 4 bases, with 10 bases left in between. For the CDR3, the DNA is TGCGCCAGCAGCTACGGACAGATCACCGGGGAGCTGTTTTTT. Protein: CASSYGQITGELFF.

This clone appeared a few times. The chain employs TRBV12-3 or TRBV12-4 and TRBJ1-2, with 8 bases matching TRBD1. J was trimmed by 2 bases and V by 5 bases; bases with no gene match: 1. The CDR3 is 13 amino acids. In nucleotides, the CDR3 is TGTGCCAGCAGTCGGACAGGGAACTATGGCTACACCTTC. Translating gives CASSRTGNYGYTF.

The chain links TRBV11-3 to TRBJ2-2; possible D gene TRBD1, 6 bases. The germline CDR1 and CDR2 sequences are SGHNT and YENEEA. The CDR3 spans 14 residues. V dropped 1 base and J dropped 4 bases, with 7 bases sitting between them. The CDR3 nucleotides are TGTGCCAGCAGCTTAGCAGGGGTCACCGGGGAGCTGTTTTTT. Translating gives CASSLAGVTGELFF.

The chain uses TRBV30 and TRBJ2-7, with TRBD2 identical over 8 bases. Germline V lookup: CDR1 GTSNPN, CDR2 SVGIG (reference sequence). Trimming at V came to 4 bases and at J to 4 bases, leaving 9 bases not matched to a gene. The CDR3 consists of 14 residues. CDR3 bases: TGTGCCTGGAATCCAGCGGGAGTCAGGTACGAGCAGTACTTC. Its protein product is CAWNPAGVRYEQYF.

This chain links TRBV2 with TRBJ1-2; 7 nucleotides agree with TRBD1. The V segment lost 6 bases and the J segment 4 bases; nucleotides outside the gene matches: 8. The length of the CDR3 is 14 residues. Germline V CDR1 and CDR2: SNHLY, FYNNEI. The DNA for the CDR3 is TGTGCCAGCAGCCCTACCGGGACAGTCTATGGCTACACCTTC. This translates into CASSPTGTVYGYTF. Complete variable domain (other parts from reference TRBV2 and TRBJ1-2): EPEVTQTPSHQVTQMGQEVILRCVPISNHLYFYWYRQILGQKVEFLVSFYNNEISEKSEIFDDQFSVERPDGSNFTLKIRSTKLEDSAMYFCASSPTGTVYGYTFGSGTRLTVV.

This chain links TRBV5-1 with TRBJ2-5, with 7 bases identical to TRBD2. Germline assignment: CDR1 SGHRS and CDR2 YFSETQ. With V trimmed by 1 base and J by 2 bases, 8 bases remained unmatched. This CDR3 spans 16 amino acids. CDR3 amino acids: CASSLLGGGRQETQYF. Here the CDR3 DNA reads TGCGCCAGCAGCTTGTTGGGCGGGGGTAGACAAGAGACCCAGTACTTC.

The chain uses TRBV19 and TRBJ1-4, with 10 bases identical to TRBD1. The CDR3 is made up of 14 amino acids. Germline V CDR1 and CDR2: LNHDA, SQIVND (reference sequence). Germline trimming cut 9 bases from V and 10 bases from J; bases unmatched to any gene: 11. The DNA for the CDR3 is TGTGCCAGCGATTCCGCGGGACAGGGGAGAAAACTGTTTTTT. Its protein is CASDSAGQGRKLFF. Full variable domain (outside the CDR3, taken from reference TRBV19 and TRBJ1-4): DGGITQSPKYLFRKEGQNVTLSCEQNLNHDAMYWYRQDPGQGLRLIYYSQIVNDFQKGDIAEGYSVSREKKESFPLTVTSAQKNPTAFYLCASDSAGQGRKLFFGSGTQLSVL.

This clone has just one count. The chain joins TRBV5-6 to TRBJ1-1; D not resolved. Germline CDR1 and CDR2: SGHDT and YYEEEE. V was trimmed by 4 bases and J by 0 bases, leaving 13 bases between them. The CDR3 consists of 15 residues. The CDR3 loop is CASSPRRLMNTEAFF. The CDR3 DNA follows: TGTGCCAGCAGCCCCCGACGGCTAATGAACACTGAAGCTTTCTTT.

The rearrangement joins TRBV28 to TRBJ1-2; D not certain. This CDR3 is built from 14 residues. V lost 4 bases, J lost 2 bases, and 11 bases lay in between. CDR1 and CDR2 from the germline V gene are MDHEN and SYDVKM. For the CDR3, the DNA is TGTGCCAGCAGTTCCACCACCGAGAACTATGGCTACACCTTC. This codes for CASSSTTENYGYTF.

The V and J genes are TRBV9 and TRBJ1-2, with D tentatively TRBD1 (5 bases). Deletions cut 0 bases from V and 8 bases from J, with 17 bases between. Germline V gene sequence: CDR1 SGDLS, CDR2 YYNGEE. This CDR3 is built from 15 residues. The CDR3 region is CASSVEEGPYGGYTF. CDR3 nucleotide sequence: TGTGCCAGCAGCGTAGAGGAGGGACCCTATGGAGGCTACACCTTC.

This chain's CDR3 is CASRTQHNMNTEAFF. In DNA form, the CDR3 reads TGTGCCAGCAGGACCCAACACAACATGAACACTGAAGCTTTCTTT. The chain employs TRBV2 and TRBJ1-1, with D unclear. This CDR3 comprises 15 residues. Trimming pared 6 bases from V and 0 bases from J, leaving 14 bases between. Germline V gene lookup returns CDR1 SNHLY and CDR2 FYNNEI.

This rearrangement joins TRBV3-1 (or the pseudogene TRBV3-2) to TRBJ2-1, with D possibly being TRBD2 (7 bases). Trimming left V 0 bases short and J 8 bases short, with 20 bases between. The CDR3 contains 17 residues. Per the germline V gene, CDR1 is LGHDT and CDR2 is YNNKEL (reference sequence). CDR3 residues: CASSQDRAGAGIDEQFF. Written as DNA, the CDR3 is TGTGCCAGCAGCCAAGATCGGGCGGGGGCAGGAATCGATGAGCAGTTCTTC.

The rearrangement joins TRBV2 to TRBJ1-4; no definite D call. V was cut by 3 bases and J by 1 base, with 3 bases left in between. Looked up from germline, CDR1 is SNHLY and CDR2 is FYNNEI. The CDR3 extends over 13 amino acids. For the CDR3, the DNA is TGTGCCAGCAGTGATTTAACTAATGAAAAACTGTTTTTT. The encoded protein is CASSDLTNEKLFF.

The J gene is TRBJ1-1, the V gene TRBV25-1, with D unresolved. The CDR3 length is 15 residues. Trimming stripped 1 base from V and 5 bases from J, with 14 bases between. The germline gives CDR1 MGHDK, CDR2 SYGVNS. The CDR3 region is CASSESSRGTTEAFF. The DNA for the CDR3 is TGTGCCAGCAGTGAATCGAGCAGAGGCACTACTGAAGCTTTCTTT.

This chain links TRBV14 with TRBJ2-3; 8 bases match TRBD1. This CDR3 is built from 17 residues. Germline V CDR1 and CDR2: SGHDN, FVKESK. V was pared by 6 bases and J by 2 bases, with 13 bases of the junction left unmatched. The CDR3 bases are TGTGCCAGCAGTAGAGGACAGGGAAGTTTTCTCACAGATACGCAGTATTTT. Encoded protein: CASSRGQGSFLTDTQYF. Using reference TRBV14 and TRBJ2-3 for the parts outside the CDR3, the full variable domain is EAGVTQFPSHSVIEKGQTVTLRCDPISGHDNLYWYRRVMGKEIKFLLHFVKESKQDESGMPNNRFLAERTGGTYSTLKVQPAELEDSGVYFCASSRGQGSFLTDTQYFGPGTRLTVL.

The chain uses TRBV5-4 and TRBJ2-4, with TRBD1 matching over 7 bases. Trimming cost V 0 bases and J 1 base; bases outside gene matches: 1. Germline V gives CDR1 SGHNT, CDR2 YYREEE (reference sequence). This CDR3 comprises 15 residues. CDR3 region: CASSLAQGAKNIQYF. The CDR3 nucleotides are TGTGCCAGCAGCTTGGCACAGGGGGCCAAAAACATTCAGTACTTC. Supplemented by reference TRBV5-4 and TRBJ2-4, the full variable domain reads ETGVTQSPTHLIKTRGQQVTLRCSSQSGHNTVSWYQQALGQGPQFIFQYYREEENGRGNFPPRFSGLQFPNYSSELNVNALELDDSALYLCASSLAQGAKNIQYFGAGTRLSVL.

The chain employs TRBV12-5 and TRBJ2-2; D tentatively fits TRBD1 or TRBD2 (5 bases each). Between the trimmed V and J ends, which lost 1 base and 0 bases, there was a span of 21 bases. The CDR3 contains 20 residues. The germline V gene has CDR1 LGHNT and CDR2 FRNRAP. The CDR3 protein is CASGLGRDGGDLSNTGELFF. In nucleotides, the CDR3 is TGTGCTAGTGGTTTGGGACGGGACGGCGGCGATTTATCGAACACCGGGGAGCTGTTTTTT.

This clone was recorded once. V and J are TRBV28 and TRBJ2-7; 8 bases line up with TRBD2. The CDR3 runs 15 residues. J lost 4 bases, V lost 6 bases, and 11 bases had no gene match. The germline CDR1 and CDR2 sequences are MDHEN and SYDVKM. The CDR3 reads CASRPGGEGQYEQYF. CDR3 bases: TGTGCCAGCAGGCCGGGGGGGGAGGGCCAGTACGAGCAGTACTTC. Looking up the rest from reference TRBV28 and TRBJ2-7 gives the full variable domain: DVKVTQSSRYLVKRTGEKVFLECVQDMDHENMFWYRQDPGLGLRLIYFSYDVKMKEKGDIPEGYSVSREKKERFSLILESASTNQTSMYLCASRPGGEGQYEQYFGPGTRLTVT.

The rearrangement joins TRBV9 to TRBJ2-5; 8 nucleotides line up with TRBD2. V shed 4 bases, J shed 4 bases, and the junction held 9 bases outside the gene matches. In germline, CDR1 is SGDLS, CDR2 YYNGEE. This CDR3 contains 15 residues. The CDR3 DNA reads TGTGCCAGCAGCCGTACGGGAGGGCCCTCAGAGACCCAGTACTTC. Its translation is CASSRTGGPSETQYF.

This clone appeared a single time. The chain links TRBV7-9 to TRBJ1-2; D is unclear. V lost 5 bases to trimming and J lost 5 bases, with 21 bases between them. The V gene's germline CDR1 is SEHNR and CDR2 FQNEAQ (reference sequence). The CDR3 extends over 16 amino acids. The CDR3 DNA reads TGTGCCAGCAGCCCCAGTCCGATATACCTTTTTTATGGCTACACCTTC. This gives the protein CASSPSPIYLFYGYTF.

The J gene is TRBJ2-7, the V gene TRBV7-8; 11 nucleotides align to TRBD1. The CDR3 extends over 14 amino acids. With 7 bases clipped from V and 8 bases from J, the junction kept 10 bases outside the gene matches. The germline gives CDR1 SGHVS, CDR2 FQNEAQ. CDR3 coding DNA: TGTGCCAGCAACACCGGGACAGGGGGGTATAAGCAGTACTTC. Translated, it gives CASNTGTGGYKQYF.

J is TRBJ2-5 and V is TRBV5-4; 7 nucleotides agree with TRBD2. V shed 4 bases and J 3 bases; nucleotides not matched to a gene: 3. The CDR3 runs to 13 residues. The germline CDR1 and CDR2 sequences are SGHNT and YYREEE (reference sequence). The CDR3 bases are TGTGCCAGCAGCCCGCTAGCGGAAGAGACCCAGTACTTC. It translates to CASSPLAEETQYF.

The gene calls are TRBV19 and TRBJ1-1; tentative D call: TRBD1 (5 bases). In germline, CDR1 is LNHDA, CDR2 SQIVND (reference sequence). Between the trimmed V and J ends, which lost 5 bases and 10 bases, there was a span of 20 bases. This CDR3 is 14 amino acids long. The CDR3 sequence: CASSSLGGILLAFF. In DNA form, the CDR3 reads TGTGCCAGTAGTTCGCTCGGGGGAATCTTACTAGCTTTCTTT.

This clone was counted once. This rearrangement joins TRBV19 to TRBJ2-2; 14 bases are shared with TRBD2. The CDR3 sequence is 17 residues long. Germline V gene data show CDR1 as LNHDA and CDR2 as SQIVND (reference sequence). V shed 4 bases, J shed 7 bases, and the junction held 8 bases outside the gene matches. The CDR3: CASSRGLAGDNSGELFF. The CDR3, as DNA: TGTGCCAGTAGTAGGGGACTAGCGGGAGATAATAGCGGGGAGCTGTTTTTT.

The V call is TRBV14, the J call TRBJ1-1; D is undetermined. Germline values: CDR1 SGHDN, CDR2 FVKESK. This CDR3 comprises 13 residues. Between the trimmed V and J ends, which lost 5 bases and 1 base, there was a span of 8 bases. CDR3 sequence reads: CASSEQRNTEAFF. The CDR3 region has the DNA TGTGCCAGCAGCGAACAGCGGAACACTGAAGCTTTCTTT.

V gene TRBV5-1 combines with J gene TRBJ1-2; 9 nucleotides agree with TRBD1. The junction had 14 bases not matched to a gene; V was cut back by 6 bases and J by 2 bases. Looked up from germline, CDR1 is SGHRS and CDR2 is YFSETQ. This CDR3 is built from 17 residues. The CDR3 here is CASTDRGPLNKNYGYTF. In DNA form, the CDR3 reads TGCGCCAGCACGGACAGGGGCCCCCTCAATAAGAACTATGGCTACACCTTC.